The 14 T cell receptor beta chains below were found in one sample sequenced in a study of tumor-infiltrating lymphocytes in primary liver carcinoma. Alongside blood RNA obtained from unsorted whole blood, germline DNA was also extracted. Production of TCR beta cDNA used approximately 0.55 ug total RNA together with a constant-region primer. Library construction for TCR beta comprised three nested multiplex PCR rounds performed with slightly modified ARM-PCR. The first two PCR rounds, roughly 9 cycles each, used TRBV1-TRBV30 forward primers and a C-beta reverse primer. Each CDR3 protein is one row after TCRdb ran MiXCR on the multiplex PCR reads. The sample holds fewer than 400,000 distinct CDR3 sequences; 50% to 60% are singletons and the top ten take over 15%. Sequenced sample: peripheral blood. The origin of the receptors is a woman aged 25 to 39 with primary liver carcinoma and hepatitis B virus infection.

Comment on this clonotype: Sequence at one end of the junction differs from germline and may be a read error. This sequence joins TRBV6-5 and TRBJ2-2; 7 bases match TRBD1. The CDR3 length is 15 residues. The germline gives CDR1 MNHEY, CDR2 SVGAGI. In DNA, the CDR3 is TGTGCCAGCAGTCGGACAGGAAAGGGGACCGGGGAGCCGTTTTTT. It is translated as CASSRTGKGTGEPFF.

This clonotype was counted ten times or more. V and J are TRBV4-2 and TRBJ1-2; D may be TRBD1 (5 bases). This CDR3 has 14 residues. Germline assignment: CDR1 LGHNA and CDR2 YNFKEQ. Trimming pared 3 bases from V and 4 bases from J, leaving 12 bases between. The CDR3 loop reads CASSQDGGIYGYTF. In DNA form, the CDR3 reads TGTGCCAGCAGCCAGGACGGGGGGATCTATGGCTACACCTTC.

V gene TRBV5-1 combines with J gene TRBJ2-1, with unresolved D. V was cut by 1 base and J by 8 bases, with 7 bases left in between. CDR3 length: 12 residues. CDR1 is SGHRS, CDR2 YFSETQ, per germline. The CDR3 here is CASSLMFDEQFF. The CDR3 nucleotides read TGCGCCAGCAGCTTGATGTTCGATGAGCAGTTCTTC.

Points on this clonotype: Possible read error: a much larger clone is one base away. The chain is built from TRBV12-3 or TRBV12-4 and TRBJ2-5; D unresolved. There are 14 residues in the CDR3. CDR3 coding DNA: TGTGCCAGCAGTTTGAGTAGTCGGCAAGGGACCCAGTACTTC. Translation gives CASSLSSRQGTQYF.

This clonotype was observed a single time. Mismatch with germline at one junction end may stem from a read error. This chain connects TRBV11-2 to TRBJ1-2; D remains ambiguous. The CDR3 is 13 amino acids. Germline CDR1 SGHAT, CDR2 FQNNGV. The CDR3 bases are TGTGTCAGCGCTACTCACTATAACTATGGCTACACGTTC. This encodes CVSATHYNYGYTF.

In this sample, this clonotype turned up a few times. One end of the junction varies from germline; a read error may be responsible. This chain joins TRBV7-9 and TRBJ2-7; 9 nucleotides line up with TRBD2. This CDR3 is 16 amino acids long. Germline V gives CDR1 SEHNR, CDR2 FQNEAQ (reference sequence). Written as DNA, the CDR3 is TGTGCCAGCAGCCAAGGTGGCGGGAGGGCCTTATACGAGCAGTATTTC. It translates to CASSQGGGRALYEQYF.

This clonotype has only a few counts. The chain combines TRBV5-5 with TRBJ1-1, with D perhaps TRBD1 (5 bases). CDR1 and CDR2 from the germline V gene are SGHKS and YYEKEE (reference sequence). V lost 4 bases and J 4 bases, leaving 14 bases between the germline ends. The CDR3 is made up of 14 amino acids. CDR3 region: CASSRSRGATEAFF. The CDR3 DNA sequence: TGTGCCAGCAGCCGATCGAGAGGGGCCACTGAAGCTTTCTTT.

This clonotype was recorded only once. As the CDR3 is not closed by the conserved phenylalanine or tryptophan, this likely results from a read error. This chain connects TRBV5-6 to TRBJ1-1; no firm D call. The germline V and J ends were trimmed by 4 bases and 1 base, with 14 bases remaining between them. The germline V gene encodes CDR1 SGHDT and CDR2 YYEEEE. The length of the CDR3 is 15 residues. The CDR3 coding sequence is TGTGCCAGCAGCCCGCTATGGTCCAGGAACACTGAAGCTTTCTCT. This sequence encodes CASSPLWSRNTEAFS.

V usage is TRBV20-1 and J usage is TRBJ2-5, with a weak D call TRBD1 (6 bases). CDR1 and CDR2 from the germline V gene are DFQATT and SNEGSKA (reference sequence). CDR3 length: 13 amino acids. Trimming took 3 bases from V and 1 from J, leaving 9 bases between them. Here the CDR3 DNA reads TGCAGTGCTAGGACAGGTCCCCAAGAGACCCAGTACTTC. Amino acids: CSARTGPQETQYF.

The table lists this clonotype with a few counts. One end of the junction is discordant with germline, which a read error may explain. The CDR3 reads CASRLALGGTEAFF. The CDR3 DNA reads TGTGCCAGCAGGTTAGCCCTTGGGGGGACTGAAGCCTTCTTT. The genes are TRBV11-3 and TRBJ1-1, with D possibly being TRBD1 (5 bases). This CDR3 comprises 14 residues. CDR1 and CDR2 (germline): SGHNT, YENEEA. The full variable domain, rest sourced from reference TRBV11-3 and TRBJ1-1, is EAGVVQSPRYKIIEKKQPVAFWCNPISGHNTLYWYLQNLGQGPELLIRYENEEAVDDSQLPKDRFSAERLKGVDSTLKIQPAELGDSAVYLCASRLALGGTEAFFGQGTRLTVV.

In the case of this clonotype: Lacking the conserved final phenylalanine or tryptophan, this CDR3 likely reflects a read error. The chain joins TRBV4-3 to TRBJ2-3, with 10 bases aligning to TRBD1. Germline lookup yields CDR1 LGHNA and CDR2 YSLEER. The CDR3 is made up of 16 amino acids. The CDR3 reads CAGSQETGGRTNTQYL. CDR3 bases: TGCGCCGGCAGCCAAGAGACAGGGGGCAGAACAAATACGCAGTATCTT.

In regard to this clonotype: The conserved phenylalanine or tryptophan normally closing the CDR3 is absent here, so this likely arose from a read error. The CDR3 spells CASRAGRGERQPQHV. As DNA, the CDR3 is TGTGCCAGTCGTGCCGGCCGGGGGGAACGACAGCCCCAGCATGTT. The chain couples TRBV6-5 to TRBJ1-5, with D maybe TRBD1 (5 bases). This CDR3 has 15 amino acids. Trimming took off 9 bases at V and 7 bases at J, with 22 bases between the two ends. Germline V CDR1 and CDR2: MNHEY, SVGAGI.

This clonotype was picked up many times. The V and J genes are TRBV6-2 or TRBV6-3 and TRBJ2-1; unclear D gene. Trimming shortened V by 7 bases and J by 0 bases, and 7 bases separated the two germline ends. CDR1 is MNHEY, CDR2 SVGEGT, per germline. The CDR3 spans 13 residues. Here the CDR3 DNA reads TGTGCCAGCACCCGAGTCTCCTACAATGAGCAGTTCTTC. Translating it yields CASTRVSYNEQFF.

This clonotype was detected once. The CDR3 bases are TGTGCCAGCAGCTTGGCTGGAGGGGTTCACGAGACCCAGTACTTC. Its protein product is CASSLAGGVHETQYF. This sequence joins TRBV5-6 and TRBJ2-5; tentative D call: TRBD2 (6 bases). V shed 0 bases and J shed 5 bases, with 14 bases lying between them. CDR1 is SGHDT and CDR2 is YYEEEE in the germline V gene. This CDR3 region has 15 residues.